A selection of T cell receptor beta chains follows, all from one sample in a study of T cell repertoires in cytomegalovirus infection. TCRdb re-analysed the reads in MiXCR, keeping a single row per CDR3 protein. Of tens of thousands of distinct CDR3 sequences detected, around 21% appear once; the ten largest clones hold around 77%. For these TCRs, the target antigens are not known. The source material was PBMCs, sequenced either directly or after in vitro stimulation (not recorded which). The receptors originated from a human donor in good health (CMV status not recorded). Some clones in this sample may be carry-over from other donors' samples. Each CDR3 is given with its conserved first and last residue. The D gene is left open where the match is weak. Clone size is not always given. Where it is, it says once, few, many or a class for expanded clones.

V gene	J gene	clone size	D gene	CDR3 DNA	CDR3 protein
TRBV19	TRBJ1-5	.	TRBD1	TGTGCCAGTAGTTCCGGGACAGTTTTTAATCAGCCCCAGCATTTT	CASSSGTVFNQPQHF
TRBV5-6	TRBJ2-7	few	.	TGTGCCAGCAGCTTGAAGACAGAATTATTCTCCAAGCAGTACTTC	CASSLKTELFSKQYF
TRBV7-8	TRBJ2-1	many	TRBD2	TGTGCCAGCACCACGGGACTAGCGTACTTCGGTGAGCAGTTCTTC	CASTTGLAYFGEQFF
TRBV27	TRBJ2-7	few	TRBD2	TGTGCCAGCAGTCCCGGGACTAGCGGGGGGTTCTACGAGCAGTACTTC	CASSPGTSGGFYEQYF
TRBV7-6	TRBJ2-3	few	TRBD2	TGTGCCAGCAGCTTAGTAGCGGGGGCTAGCACAGATACGCAGTATTTT	CASSLVAGASTDTQYF
TRBV18	TRBJ1-5	.	.	TGTGCCAGCTCACCCCTTCCTCCCGGTAGCAATCAGCCCCAGCATTTT	CASSPLPPGSNQPQHF
TRBV29-1	TRBJ1-4	.	.	TGCAGCGTTGCAGGATCTAATGAAAAACTGTTTTTT	CSVAGSNEKLFF
TRBV6-6	TRBJ2-7	.	.	TGTGCCAGCACTCTAATCCCCCTACCGTTTGGATTGCCGAGAAAGGGCTCCTACGAGCAGTACTTC	CASTLIPLPFGLPRKGSYEQYF
TRBV5-8	TRBJ2-3	.	.	TGTGCCAGCACCCCATGGGGGATCGGTACGCAGTATTTT	CASTPWGIGTQYF
TRBV7-2	TRBJ1-1	.	.	TGTGCCAGCAGCTTGTACAGGCGTGAAGCTTTCTTT	CASSLYRREAFF
TRBV28	TRBJ1-4	.	.	TGTGCCAGCAGCCCCATATTAGCAACTAATGAAAAACTGTTTTTT	CASSPILATNEKLFF
TRBV5-6	TRBJ2-2	few	.	TGTGCCAGCAGCTTGTATGTGGGAGCGAACACCGGGGAGCTGTTTTTT	CASSLYVGANTGELFF
TRBV24-1	TRBJ2-5	few	.	TGTGCCACCAGTGATTCGACTTCTCCTAGCAGGGGACAGACCCAGTACTTC	CATSDSTSPSRGQTQYF
TRBV6-2/TRBV6-3	TRBJ2-3	few	.	TGTGCCAGCAGTTACGAGGTAGCGGCAGATACGCAGTATTTT	CASSYEVAADTQYF
TRBV5-8	TRBJ1-5	few	TRBD1	TGTGCCAGCAGTCCCGGGACAGGGGGGAGCAATCAGCCCCAGCATTTT	CASSPGTGGSNQPQHF
TRBV19	TRBJ1-1	few	.	TGTGCCAGTAAAATAGCGGCTCTGGCTGAAGCTTTCTTT	CASKIAALAEAFF
TRBV7-8	TRBJ1-1	few	.	TGTGCCAGCAGATCGGGAGGCAACACTGAAGCTTTCTTT	CASRSGGNTEAFF
TRBV5-1	TRBJ2-1	.	.	TGCGCCAGCAGCTTGGCCGGGGCGGGCGGCGCTGAGCAGTTCTTC	CASSLAGAGGAEQFF
TRBV27	TRBJ2-3	.	.	TGTGCCAGCAGTTTATGGTGGGCCGATACGCAGTATTTT	CASSLWWADTQYF
TRBV7-2	TRBJ2-1	many	.	TGTGCCAGCAGCCAAGCGGGTGGCAGGAGCTCCTACAATGAGCAGTTCTTC	CASSQAGGRSSYNEQFF
TRBV28	TRBJ2-3	few	TRBD1	TGTGCCAGCAGGGGACAGGGGGCTGGAGATACGCAGTATTTT	CASRGQGAGDTQYF
TRBV5-8	TRBJ2-1	.	TRBD1	TGTGCCAGCAGCTTGGGGCAGGGGGCGCGGGATGAGCAGTTCTTC	CASSLGQGARDEQFF
TRBV7-2	TRBJ2-2	many	.	TGTGCCAGCAGCTCACAGGGATACACCGGGGAGCTGTTTTTT	CASSSQGYTGELFF
TRBV5-1	TRBJ2-1	.	TRBD2	TGCGCCAGCAGCTCGGGGACTAGCGGGAGGGGAGACAATGAGCAGTTCTTC	CASSSGTSGRGDNEQFF
TRBV2	TRBJ2-6	few	.	TGTGCCAGCAGTGAAAGGGGGTGGCCTATCAGCTCTGGGGCCAACGTCCTGACTTTC	CASSERGWPISSGANVLTF
TRBV6-2/TRBV6-3	TRBJ2-3	.	TRBD1	TGTGCCAGCAGTGTCACAGGGGACACAGATACGCAGTATTTT	CASSVTGDTDTQYF
TRBV19	TRBJ2-5	few	.	TGTGCCAGTAGTATCTACAGTGCCCAAGAGACCCAGTACTTC	CASSIYSAQETQYF
TRBV4-3	TRBJ1-1	few	.	TGCGCCAGCAGCCTTTATACAGGGACGGGCACTGAAGCTTTCTTT	CASSLYTGTGTEAFF
TRBV19	TRBJ2-1	.	TRBD2	TGTGCCAGTAGATCGGGACTAGCGGGGAACAATGAGCAGTTCTTC	CASRSGLAGNNEQFF
TRBV7-2	TRBJ2-1	many	.	TGTGCCAGCAGCGCTCCGGGACACTCAAGGTACAATGAGCAGTTCTTC	CASSAPGHSRYNEQFF
TRBV5-4	TRBJ2-5	.	.	TGTGCCAGCAGCTCCCAAGGAGGCCAAGAGACCCAGTACTTC	CASSSQGGQETQYF
TRBV7-2	TRBJ1-5	many	.	TGTGCCAGCAGCTTAAAAGGGTATAGCAATCAGCCCCAGCATTTT	CASSLKGYSNQPQHF
TRBV11-2	TRBJ2-7	few	.	TGTGCCAGCTCCCCACATGGGGGGCCATACGAGCAGTACTTC	CASSPHGGPYEQYF
TRBV7-9	TRBJ1-1	.	.	TGTGCCAGCAGCTTCGAGGGAACGAACACTGAAGCTTTCTTT	CASSFEGTNTEAFF
TRBV7-2	TRBJ2-4	many	.	TGTGCCAGCAGCTTAGAGGGACACCCGGGGAACATTCAGTACTTC	CASSLEGHPGNIQYF
TRBV12-3/TRBV12-4	TRBJ1-5	.	.	TGTGCCAGCAGTTTAACTCCCCAGAATCAGCCCCAGCATTTT	CASSLTPQNQPQHF
TRBV12-3/TRBV12-4	TRBJ1-2	many	TRBD1	TGTGCCAGCAGTTTAGACAGGGGGACGTATGGCTACACCTTC	CASSLDRGTYGYTF
TRBV5-1	TRBJ2-7	few	TRBD1	TGCGCCAGCAGCTTCCCGGGACAGGGGGTCTACGAGCAGTACTTC	CASSFPGQGVYEQYF
TRBV7-2	TRBJ2-3	many	TRBD2	TGTGCCAGCAGCTTAGTGGCTAGCGGGATAACAGATACGCAGTATTTT	CASSLVASGITDTQYF
TRBV29-1	TRBJ2-5	.	.	TGCAGCGTTGAAATGACACCTGGCGGGCCCCAGTACTTC	CSVEMTPGGPQYF
TRBV20-1	TRBJ2-1	.	TRBD2	TGCAGCGGACTAGCGGGACCTAGCTCCTACAATGAGCAGTTCTTC	CSGLAGPSSYNEQFF
TRBV10-3	TRBJ1-5	few	.	TGTGCCATCAGTGCGGTAGGGAATCAGCCCCAGCATTTT	CAISAVGNQPQHF
TRBV2	TRBJ2-3	many	TRBD1	TGTGCCTCTGGTGACAGGGGAGATACGCAGTATTTT	CASGDRGDTQYF
TRBV15	TRBJ1-2	.	.	TGTGCCACCAGCAGAGATTTAAACCGTGATGGCTACACCTTC	CATSRDLNRDGYTF
TRBV7-9	TRBJ1-2	many	.	TGTGCCAGCAGCTCCTACATCTATGGCTACACCTTC	CASSSYIYGYTF
TRBV7-6	TRBJ1-2	.	.	TGTGCCAGCAGCTCCATTACGGGCGTCTATGGCTACACCTTC	CASSSITGVYGYTF
TRBV7-6	TRBJ2-1	many	TRBD2	TGTGCCAGCAGCTACGTTAGCGGGAGGGCCGGTGAGCAGTTCTTC	CASSYVSGRAGEQFF
TRBV11-2	TRBJ2-3	many	.	TGTGCCGACGACACGAGGACTACGGGTTCGCGAGCCGCCGATACGCAGTATTTT	CADDTRTTGSRAADTQYF
TRBV18	TRBJ2-1	.	TRBD2	TGTGCCAGCTCACCACCGGCGGGAGGGTACAATGAGCAGTTCTTC	CASSPPAGGYNEQFF
TRBV7-9	TRBJ1-2	few	.	TGTGCCAGCAGCTGGACAGACCAGTCCTATGGCTACACCTTC	CASSWTDQSYGYTF
TRBV12-3/TRBV12-4	TRBJ1-2	few	.	TGTGCCAGCAGTTCAGACAGAACCTCCCGAGGAGGCTACACCTTC	CASSSDRTSRGGYTF
TRBV7-2	TRBJ2-1	few	TRBD2	TGTGCCAGCAGCTTAACTAGCGGGAGCCAGTTCTTC	CASSLTSGSQFF
TRBV20-1	TRBJ2-7	few	TRBD2	TGCAGTGCTGGTTATCCGGGACTAGCTAACCCCTACGAGCAGTACTTC	CSAGYPGLANPYEQYF
TRBV2	TRBJ2-1	.	.	TGTGCCAGCGTCAGACCGCCCGGGTCCTACAATGAGCAGTTCTTC	CASVRPPGSYNEQFF
TRBV11-3	TRBJ2-1	.	TRBD2	TGTGCCAGCAGCTTCCCCGACAGCGAGACCGGACTAGCGGGAGTCTACAATGAGCAGTTCTTC	CASSFPDSETGLAGVYNEQFF
TRBV12-3/TRBV12-4	TRBJ2-1	many	.	TGTGCCAGCAGTACCAACAGGTGGAATGAGCAGTTCTTC	CASSTNRWNEQFF
TRBV6-5	TRBJ2-3	few	TRBD2	TGTGCCAGCAGGTTAGCGGGAGGGGCAGATACGCAGTATTTT	CASRLAGGADTQYF